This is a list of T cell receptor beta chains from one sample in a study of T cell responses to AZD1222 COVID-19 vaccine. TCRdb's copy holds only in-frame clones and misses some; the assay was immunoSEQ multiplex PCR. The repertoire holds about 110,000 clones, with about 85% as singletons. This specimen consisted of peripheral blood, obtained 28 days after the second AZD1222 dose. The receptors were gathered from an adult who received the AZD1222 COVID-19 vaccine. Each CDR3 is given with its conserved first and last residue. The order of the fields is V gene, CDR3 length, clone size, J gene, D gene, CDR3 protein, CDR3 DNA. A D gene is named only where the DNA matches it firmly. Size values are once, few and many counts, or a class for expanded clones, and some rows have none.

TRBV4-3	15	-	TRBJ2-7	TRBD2	CASSHLGGGGYEQYF	TGCGCCAGCAGCCACCTGGGCGGGGGAGGCTACGAGCAGTACTTC
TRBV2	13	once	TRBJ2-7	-	CASSEFPWDEQYF	TGTGCCAGCAGTGAATTCCCTTGGGACGAGCAGTACTTC
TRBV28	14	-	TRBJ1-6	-	CASSLGRAESPLHF	TGTGCCAGCAGTTTGGGCAGGGCCGAATCACCCCTCCACTTT
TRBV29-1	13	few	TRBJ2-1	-	CSVGQVLGHEQFF	TGCAGCGTTGGACAGGTACTTGGTCATGAGCAGTTCTTC
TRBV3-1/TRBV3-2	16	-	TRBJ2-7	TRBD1	CASSPTEDRAVNEQYF	TGTGCCAGCAGCCCGACCGAGGACAGGGCGGTCAACGAGCAGTACTTC
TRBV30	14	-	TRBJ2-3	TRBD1	CAWSVQGARDTQYF	TGTGCCTGGAGTGTACAGGGGGCCAGAGATACGCAGTATTTT
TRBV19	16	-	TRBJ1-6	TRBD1	CASSMGAGTGYSPLHF	TGTGCCAGTAGTATGGGGGCCGGGACAGGGTATTCACCCCTCCACTTT
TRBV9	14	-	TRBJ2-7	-	CASSPIPGPYEQYF	TGTGCCAGCAGCCCAATCCCCGGTCCCTACGAGCAGTACTTC
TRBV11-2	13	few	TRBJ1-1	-	CASRVSGNTEAFF	TGTGCCAGCAGAGTGAGTGGGAACACTGAAGCTTTCTTT
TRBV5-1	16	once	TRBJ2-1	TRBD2	CASSLLGRGDNNEQFF	TGCGCCAGCAGCTTGCTTGGGCGGGGGGATAACAATGAGCAGTTCTTC
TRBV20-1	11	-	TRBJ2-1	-	CSARVAAEQFF	TGCAGTGCTAGAGTAGCAGCCGAGCAGTTCTTC
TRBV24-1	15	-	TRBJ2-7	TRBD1	CATSDSRGQFYEQYF	TGTGCCACCAGTGATAGTAGGGGACAGTTCTACGAGCAGTACTTC
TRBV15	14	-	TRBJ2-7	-	CATSRGDGPYEQYF	TGTGCCACCAGCAGAGGCGACGGACCCTACGAGCAGTACTTC
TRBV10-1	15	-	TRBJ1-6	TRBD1	CASSGAGTGNSPLHF	TGCGCCAGCAGTGGAGCCGGGACAGGCAATTCACCCCTCCACTTT
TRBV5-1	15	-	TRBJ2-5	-	CASSLQGGGSETQYF	TGCGCCAGCAGCTTGCAGGGCGGAGGGAGTGAGACCCAGTACTTC
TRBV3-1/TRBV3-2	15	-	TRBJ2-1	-	CASSRMTGLSNEQFF	TGTGCCAGCAGCCGGATGACAGGCCTGAGCAATGAGCAGTTCTTC
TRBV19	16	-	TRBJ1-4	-	CASSMSQDATNEKLFF	TGTGCCAGTAGTATGAGCCAGGATGCAACTAATGAAAAACTGTTTTTT
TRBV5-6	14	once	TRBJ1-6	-	CASSLDRDNSPLHF	TGTGCCAGCAGCTTGGATCGCGATAATTCACCCCTCCACTTT
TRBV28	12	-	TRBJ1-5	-	CASSLPNQPQHF	TGTGCCAGCAGTTTACCCAATCAGCCCCAGCATTTT
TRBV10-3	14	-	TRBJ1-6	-	CATGRGERNSPLHF	TGTGCCACCGGCCGGGGGGAGAGGAATTCACCCCTCCACTTT
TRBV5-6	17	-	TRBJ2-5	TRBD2	CASSLLLAGGPGETQYF	TGTGCCAGCAGCTTGCTACTAGCGGGGGGGCCGGGGGAGACCCAGTACTTC
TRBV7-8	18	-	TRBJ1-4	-	CASRLNWDPRDRDEKLFF	TGTGCCAGCAGATTAAATTGGGACCCCCGAGATCGGGATGAAAAACTGTTTTTT
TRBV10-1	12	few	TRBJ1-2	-	CASMGDLGGYTF	TGCGCCAGCATGGGGGACCTAGGAGGCTACACCTTC
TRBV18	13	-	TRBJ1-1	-	CASSPPSGTEAFF	TGTGCCAGCTCACCACCGTCGGGGACTGAAGCTTTCTTT
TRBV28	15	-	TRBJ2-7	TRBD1	CASSPGQGSSYEQYF	TGTGCCAGCAGCCCCGGACAGGGGTCTTCCTACGAGCAGTACTTC
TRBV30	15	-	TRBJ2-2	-	CAWSESGFYTGELFF	TGTGCCTGGAGTGAGTCGGGGTTTTACACCGGGGAGCTGTTTTTT
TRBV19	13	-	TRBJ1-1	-	CASSPGRGTEAFF	TGTGCCAGTAGTCCTGGCAGGGGAACTGAAGCTTTCTTT
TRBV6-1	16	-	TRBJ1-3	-	CASSEAASHSGNTIYF	TGTGCCAGCAGTGAAGCCGCCAGCCACTCTGGAAACACCATATATTTT
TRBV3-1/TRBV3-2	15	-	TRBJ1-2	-	CASSQGPGVNYGYTF	TGTGCCAGCAGCCAAGGTCCGGGGGTTAACTATGGCTACACCTTC
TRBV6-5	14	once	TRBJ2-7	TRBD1	CASSNRQGLNEQYF	TGTGCCAGCAGTAACAGACAGGGTCTCAACGAGCAGTACTTC
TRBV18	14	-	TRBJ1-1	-	CASSPRGGLTEAFF	TGTGCCAGCTCACCACGAGGGGGGTTAACTGAAGCTTTCTTT